This T cell receptor (beta chain) comes out of a study of T cell repertoires in cytomegalovirus infection. This clonotype has a handful of counts. Its target is unknown. Study results and limitations: Carriage of CMV together with the relevant HLA was identifiable through cumulative public TCR beta family frequency. In two of eight donors, the top clonotype was HLA-C-restricted CMV-specific.

TCRdb re-called the reads through MiXCR, storing one row per CDR3 protein. This repertoire shows some 320,000 distinct CDR3 sequences, about 29% found once; its top ten account for over 15%. Germline values: CDR1 MNHNY, CDR2 SVGAGI (reference sequence). With 5 bases removed from V and 5 bases from J, the gap between germline ends came to 19 bases. This CDR3 has 15 residues. The chain uses TRBV6-6 and TRBJ2-7; weak D call: TRBD2 (7 bases). The specimen was cultured PBMCs, collected from culture after CMV antigen stimulation. The source is a human donor in good health (CMV status not recorded). Some clones in this sample may be carry-over from other donors' samples. CDR3 amino acids: CASSLGGQGGDEQYF. For the CDR3, the DNA is TGTGCCAGCAGTCTCGGGGGGCAAGGGGGGGACGAGCAGTACTTC.